The entry below gives a single T cell receptor beta chain sequence along with its context. Antigen unknown. A multiplex PCR was run with 60 Vbeta primers and 13 Jbeta primers. Some clones are missing from TCRdb's copy, which holds only in-frame ones; the method was immunoSEQ multiplex PCR. This sample carries over 65,000 clones, roughly four fifths of them seen once, and the ten largest clones take 6.5%. This sample is part of a study of cytomegalovirus exposure and HLA in healthy donors. Regarding the study as a whole: In a later analysis, TCR association rates varied by HLA locus: DRB1 most, HLA-C fewest.

CDR3 length: 16 residues. Germline V lookup: CDR1 LNHDA, CDR2 SQIVND (reference sequence). The V gene lost 3 bases and the J gene lost 4 bases, with 13 bases spanning the gap. The genes are TRBV19 and TRBJ2-6; D unclear. The clonotype was recovered from a human donor in good health. The specimen sequenced was PBMCs. The CDR3: CASSMRSAVGANVLTF. CDR3 nucleotides: TGTGCCAGTAGTATGAGGTCTGCTGTGGGGGCCAACGTCCTGACTTTC. The variable domain in full, with the rest retrieved from reference TRBV19 and TRBJ2-6, is DGGITQSPKYLFRKEGQNVTLSCEQNLNHDAMYWYRQDPGQGLRLIYYSQIVNDFQKGDIAEGYSVSREKKESFPLTVTSAQKNPTAFYLCASSMRSAVGANVLTFGAGSRLTVL.